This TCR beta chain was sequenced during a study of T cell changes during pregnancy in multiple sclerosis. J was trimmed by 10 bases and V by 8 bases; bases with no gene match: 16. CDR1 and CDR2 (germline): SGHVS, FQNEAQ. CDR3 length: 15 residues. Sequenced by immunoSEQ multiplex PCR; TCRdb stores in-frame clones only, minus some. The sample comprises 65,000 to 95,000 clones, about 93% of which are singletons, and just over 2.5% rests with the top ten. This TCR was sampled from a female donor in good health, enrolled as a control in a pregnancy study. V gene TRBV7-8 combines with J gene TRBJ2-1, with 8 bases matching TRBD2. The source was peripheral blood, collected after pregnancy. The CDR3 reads CASGGPGLVVREQFF. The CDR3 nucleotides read TGTGCCAGCGGAGGTCCGGGACTAGTCGTCCGGGAGCAGTTCTTC.